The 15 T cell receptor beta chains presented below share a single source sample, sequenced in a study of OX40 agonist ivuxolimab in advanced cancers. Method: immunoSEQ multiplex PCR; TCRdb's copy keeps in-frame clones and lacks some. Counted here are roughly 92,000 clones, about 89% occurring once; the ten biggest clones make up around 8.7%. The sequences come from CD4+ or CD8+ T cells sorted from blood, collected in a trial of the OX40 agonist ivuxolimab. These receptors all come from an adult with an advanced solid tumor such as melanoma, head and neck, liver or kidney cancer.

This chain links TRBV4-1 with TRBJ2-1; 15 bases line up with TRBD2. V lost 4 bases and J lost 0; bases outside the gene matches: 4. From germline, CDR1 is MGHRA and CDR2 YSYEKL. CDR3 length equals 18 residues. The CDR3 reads CASSPGLAGGDSYNEQFF. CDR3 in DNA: TGCGCCAGCAGCCCGGGACTAGCGGGAGGCGACTCCTACAATGAGCAGTTCTTC.

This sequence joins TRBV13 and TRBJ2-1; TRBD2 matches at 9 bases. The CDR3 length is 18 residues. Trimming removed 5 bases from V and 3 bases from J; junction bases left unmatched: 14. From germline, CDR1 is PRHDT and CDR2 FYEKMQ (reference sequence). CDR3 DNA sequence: TGTGCCAGCAGCCCCCCGTATACGGGACTAGCTTTCTACAATGAGCAGTTCTTC. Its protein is CASSPPYTGLAFYNEQFF.

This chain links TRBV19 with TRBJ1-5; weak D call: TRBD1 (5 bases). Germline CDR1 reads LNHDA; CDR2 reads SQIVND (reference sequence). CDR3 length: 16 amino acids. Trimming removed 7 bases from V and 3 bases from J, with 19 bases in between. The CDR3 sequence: CASTEEVGHHNQPQHF. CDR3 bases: TGTGCCAGTACCGAAGAGGTCGGACACCACAATCAGCCCCAGCATTTT.

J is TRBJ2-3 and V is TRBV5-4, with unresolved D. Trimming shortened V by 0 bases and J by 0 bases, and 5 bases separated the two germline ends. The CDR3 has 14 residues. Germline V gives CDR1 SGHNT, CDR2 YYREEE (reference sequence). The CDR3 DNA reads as TGTGCCAGCAGCTTGGGGGTGAGCACAGATACGCAGTATTTT. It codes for CASSLGVSTDTQYF.

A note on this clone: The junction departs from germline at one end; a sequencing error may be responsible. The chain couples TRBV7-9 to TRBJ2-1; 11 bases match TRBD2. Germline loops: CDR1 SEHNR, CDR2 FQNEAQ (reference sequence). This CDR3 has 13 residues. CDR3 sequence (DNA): TGTGCCAGCAGCTTACCGGGACTAGCGGACATTCTCTTC. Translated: CASSLPGLADILF.

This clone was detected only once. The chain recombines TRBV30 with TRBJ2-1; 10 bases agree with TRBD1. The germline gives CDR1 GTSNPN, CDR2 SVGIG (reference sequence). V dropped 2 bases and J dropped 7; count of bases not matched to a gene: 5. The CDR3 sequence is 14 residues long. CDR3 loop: CAWSPGTGVNEQFF. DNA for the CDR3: TGTGCCTGGAGTCCCGGGACAGGGGTAAATGAGCAGTTCTTC.

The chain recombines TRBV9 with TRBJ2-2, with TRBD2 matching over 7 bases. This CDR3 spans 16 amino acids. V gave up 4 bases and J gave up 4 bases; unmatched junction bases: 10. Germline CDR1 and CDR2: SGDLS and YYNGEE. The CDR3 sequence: CASSPWTRRGTGELFF. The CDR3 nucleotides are TGTGCCAGCAGCCCTTGGACTAGGAGAGGCACCGGGGAGCTGTTTTTT.

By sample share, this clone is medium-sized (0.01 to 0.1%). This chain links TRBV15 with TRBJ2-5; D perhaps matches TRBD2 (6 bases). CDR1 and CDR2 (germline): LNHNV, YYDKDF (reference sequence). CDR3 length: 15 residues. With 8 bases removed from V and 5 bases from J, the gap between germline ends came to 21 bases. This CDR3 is CATATGRGGAETQYF. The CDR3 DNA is TGTGCCACCGCCACGGGGCGGGGAGGCGCGGAGACCCAGTACTTC.

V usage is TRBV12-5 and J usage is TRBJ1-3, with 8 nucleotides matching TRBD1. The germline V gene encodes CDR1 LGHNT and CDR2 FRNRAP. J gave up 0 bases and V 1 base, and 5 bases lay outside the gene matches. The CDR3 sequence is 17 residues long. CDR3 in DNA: TGTGCTAGTGGTTTGGCTACCGGGACAGGCTCTGGAAACACCATATATTTT. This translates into CASGLATGTGSGNTIYF.

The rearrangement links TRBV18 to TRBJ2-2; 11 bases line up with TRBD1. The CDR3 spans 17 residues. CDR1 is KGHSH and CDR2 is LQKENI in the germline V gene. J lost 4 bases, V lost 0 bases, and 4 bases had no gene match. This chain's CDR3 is CASSPPSGTGGTGELFF. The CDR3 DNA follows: TGTGCCAGCTCACCACCCTCCGGGACAGGGGGCACCGGGGAGCTGTTTTTT.

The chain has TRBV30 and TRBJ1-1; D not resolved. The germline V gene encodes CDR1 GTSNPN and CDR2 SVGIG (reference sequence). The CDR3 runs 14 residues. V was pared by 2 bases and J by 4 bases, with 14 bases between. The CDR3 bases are TGTGCCTGGAGTCCTCCGGGGTTGTCCACTGAAGCTTTCTTT. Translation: CAWSPPGLSTEAFF.

The CDR3 bases are TGCAGCGTTGAAGTGGGAAGTACCTACGAGCAGTACTTC. It encodes CSVEVGSTYEQYF. The gene calls are TRBV29-1 and TRBJ2-7; no definite D call. Trimming stripped 1 base from V and 2 bases from J, with 9 bases between. This CDR3 contains 13 residues. CDR1 SQVTM and CDR2 ANQGSEA come from the germline V gene.

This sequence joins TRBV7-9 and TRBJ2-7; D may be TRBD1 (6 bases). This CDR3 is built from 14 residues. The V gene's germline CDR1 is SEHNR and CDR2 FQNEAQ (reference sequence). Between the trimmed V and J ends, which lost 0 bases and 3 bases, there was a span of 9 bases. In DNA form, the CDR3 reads TGTGCCAGCAGCTTAGCCGGACAGAGCTACGAGCAGTACTTC. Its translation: CASSLAGQSYEQYF.

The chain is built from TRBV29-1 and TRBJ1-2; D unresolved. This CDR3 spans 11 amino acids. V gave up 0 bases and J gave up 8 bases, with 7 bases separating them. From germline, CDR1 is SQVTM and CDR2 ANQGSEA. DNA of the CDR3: TGCAGCGTTGAAGATGTGTACGGCTACACCTTC. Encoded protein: CSVEDVYGYTF.

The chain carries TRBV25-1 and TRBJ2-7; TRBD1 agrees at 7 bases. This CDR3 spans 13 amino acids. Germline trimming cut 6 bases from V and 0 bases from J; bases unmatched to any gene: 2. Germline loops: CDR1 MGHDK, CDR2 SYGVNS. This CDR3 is CASRRQGSYEQYF. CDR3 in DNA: TGTGCCAGCAGAAGACAGGGCTCCTACGAGCAGTACTTC.